Below are 2 T cell receptor beta chains sequenced from a single sample in a study of T cells after yellow fever vaccination. MiXCR, run by TCRdb on the 5' RACE reads, gives a single entry per CDR3 protein. This table has approximately 580,000 distinct CDR3 sequences, about a sixth appearing once. The sequencing used PBMCs, collected around 5 days after the first yellow fever vaccination. The receptors were sampled from a man between 18 and 29 years old who received the YFV17D yellow fever vaccine.

The J gene is TRBJ1-1, the V gene TRBV5-6, with TRBD1 matching 7 bases. The CDR3 extends over 16 amino acids. The V gene end was trimmed by 4 bases and the J gene end by 7 bases; junction bases not matched to a gene: 16. Germline V lookup: CDR1 SGHDT, CDR2 YYEEEE. This CDR3 is CASSLRGSLPFGEAFF. In nucleotides, the CDR3 is TGTGCCAGCAGCCTCAGGGGGTCTTTGCCTTTCGGTGAAGCTTTCTTT.

The chain recombines TRBV9 with TRBJ2-1, with TRBD2 identical over 11 bases. In germline, CDR1 is SGDLS, CDR2 YYNGEE. The V segment lost 1 base and the J segment 2 bases; nucleotides outside the gene matches: 20. This CDR3 has 22 residues. In DNA form, the CDR3 reads TGTGCCAGCAGCGTACCCCGTACGCCCCTAGCGGGGGGCCCCGCCCCCTACAATGAGCAGTTCTTC. Translating it yields CASSVPRTPLAGGPAPYNEQFF.